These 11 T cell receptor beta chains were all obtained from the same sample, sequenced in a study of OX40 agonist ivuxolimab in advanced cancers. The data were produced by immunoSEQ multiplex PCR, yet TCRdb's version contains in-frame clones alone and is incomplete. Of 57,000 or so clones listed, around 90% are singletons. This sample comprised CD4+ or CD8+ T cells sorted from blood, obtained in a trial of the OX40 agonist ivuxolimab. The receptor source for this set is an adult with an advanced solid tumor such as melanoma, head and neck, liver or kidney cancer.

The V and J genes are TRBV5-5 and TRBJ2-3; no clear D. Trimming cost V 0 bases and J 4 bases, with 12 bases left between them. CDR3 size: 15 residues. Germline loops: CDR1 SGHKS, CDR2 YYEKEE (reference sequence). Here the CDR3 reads CASSLGWESADTQYF. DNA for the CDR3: TGTGCCAGCAGCTTGGGATGGGAATCAGCAGATACGCAGTATTTT.

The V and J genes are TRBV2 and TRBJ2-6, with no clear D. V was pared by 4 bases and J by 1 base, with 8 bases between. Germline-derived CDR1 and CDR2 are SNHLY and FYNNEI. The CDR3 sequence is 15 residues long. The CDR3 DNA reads TGTGCCAGCAGTGCCACGGAGTCTGGGGCCAACGTCCTGACTTTC. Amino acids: CASSATESGANVLTF.

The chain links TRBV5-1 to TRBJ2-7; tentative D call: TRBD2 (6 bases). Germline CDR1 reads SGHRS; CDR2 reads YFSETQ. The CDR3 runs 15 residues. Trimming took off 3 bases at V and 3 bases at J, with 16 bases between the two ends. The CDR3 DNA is TGCGCCAGCAGCTGGGCAATGGGGGGTGGCTACGAGCAGTACTTC. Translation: CASSWAMGGGYEQYF.

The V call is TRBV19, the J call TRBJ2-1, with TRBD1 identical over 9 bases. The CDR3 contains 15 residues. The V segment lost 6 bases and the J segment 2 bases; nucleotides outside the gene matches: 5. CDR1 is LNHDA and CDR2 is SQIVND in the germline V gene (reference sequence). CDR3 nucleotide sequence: TGTGCCAGTAGCCCGGGACAGGGTACCTACAATGAGCAGTTCTTC. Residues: CASSPGQGTYNEQFF.

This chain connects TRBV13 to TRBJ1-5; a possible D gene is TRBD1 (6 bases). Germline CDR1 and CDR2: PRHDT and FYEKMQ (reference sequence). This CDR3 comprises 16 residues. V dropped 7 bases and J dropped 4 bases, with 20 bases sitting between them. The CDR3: CASTLGGGRANQPQHF. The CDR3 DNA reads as TGTGCCAGCACTCTAGGGGGAGGGCGAGCGAATCAGCCCCAGCATTTT.

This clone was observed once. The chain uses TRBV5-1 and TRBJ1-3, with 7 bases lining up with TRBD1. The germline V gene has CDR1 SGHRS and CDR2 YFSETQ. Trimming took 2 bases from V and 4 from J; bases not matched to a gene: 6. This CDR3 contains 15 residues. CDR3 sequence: CASSLGQGVGNTIYF. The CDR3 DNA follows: TGCGCCAGCAGCTTAGGCCAGGGGGTCGGAAACACCATATATTTT.

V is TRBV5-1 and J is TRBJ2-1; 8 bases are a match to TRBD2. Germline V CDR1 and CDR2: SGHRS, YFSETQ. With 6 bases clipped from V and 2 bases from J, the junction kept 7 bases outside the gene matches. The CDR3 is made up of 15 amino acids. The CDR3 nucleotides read TGCGCCAGCACCGCCCCGGGACTAGCCTACAATGAGCAGTTCTTC. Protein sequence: CASTAPGLAYNEQFF.

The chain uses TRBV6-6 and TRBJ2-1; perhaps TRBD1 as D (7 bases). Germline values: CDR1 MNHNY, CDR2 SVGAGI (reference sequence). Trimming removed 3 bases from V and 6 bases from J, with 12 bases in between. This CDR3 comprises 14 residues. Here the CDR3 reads CASSYLEGANEQFF. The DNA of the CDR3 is TGTGCCAGCAGTTATTTGGAGGGGGCCAATGAGCAGTTCTTC.

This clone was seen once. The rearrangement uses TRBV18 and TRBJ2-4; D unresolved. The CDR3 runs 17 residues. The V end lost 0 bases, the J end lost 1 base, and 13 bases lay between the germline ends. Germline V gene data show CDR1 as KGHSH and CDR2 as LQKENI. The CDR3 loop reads CASSPPERIGAKNIQYF. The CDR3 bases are TGTGCCAGCTCACCACCAGAAAGGATTGGGGCCAAAAACATTCAGTACTTC. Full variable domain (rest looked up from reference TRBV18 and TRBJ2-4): NAGVMQNPRHLVRRRGQEARLRCSPMKGHSHVYWYRQLPEEGLKFMVYLQKENIIDESGMPKERFSAEFPKEGPSILRIQQVVRGDSAAYFCASSPPERIGAKNIQYFGAGTRLSVL.

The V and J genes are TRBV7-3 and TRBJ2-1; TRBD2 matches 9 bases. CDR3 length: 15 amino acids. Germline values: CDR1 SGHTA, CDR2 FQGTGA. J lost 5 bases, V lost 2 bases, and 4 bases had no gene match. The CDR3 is CASSLGTSPNNEQFF. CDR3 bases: TGTGCCAGCAGCTTAGGGACTAGCCCAAACAATGAGCAGTTCTTC.

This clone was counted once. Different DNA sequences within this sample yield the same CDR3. For the CDR3, the DNA is TGTGCCAGCAGCCGGGACAGGACTAATGAAAAACTGTTTTTT. Translated, it gives CASSRDRTNEKLFF. The chain recombines TRBV6-5 with TRBJ1-4, with 8 bases that match TRBD1. V lost 6 bases to trimming and J lost 2 bases; unmatched junction nucleotides: 2. CDR1 and CDR2 from the germline V gene are MNHEY and SVGAGI. This CDR3 is built from 14 residues.